This T cell receptor (beta chain) was captured in a study of molecular identifiers for immune sequencing clone quantification. General study results and limits: Same-barcode identical TCR molecules could make highly expanded clones look smaller than they are.

The germline gives CDR1 SEHNR, CDR2 FQNEAQ (reference sequence). The CDR3 sequence is 12 residues long. Trimming removed 5 bases from V and 5 bases from J, with 9 bases in between. Sorting isolated naive CD8 T cells as CD8+CD4-CCR7+CD45RA+ events. This clonotype has ten or more counts. Its antigen remains unidentified. The use of previously described methods and listed TCR primers produced the bulk TCR libraries. TCRdb passed the PCR reads through MiXCR, listing each CDR3 protein once. Counted here are approximately 500,000 distinct CDR3 sequences, around a fifth occurring once; the ten biggest clones make up around 0.84%.

The chain carries TRBV7-9 and TRBJ2-5; D call uncertain. The source material was naive CD8+ T cells from blood, with Jurkat cell RNA spiked in. Subset noted: FACS-sorted CD8+CD4-CCR7+CD45RA+ naive T cells. The clonotype originates from a human donor in good health. Some libraries in this study had Jurkat cell RNA spiked in. CDR3 amino acids: CASSTLGETQYF. CDR3 sequence (DNA): TGTGCCAGCAGCACACTCGGCGAGACCCAGTACTTC.